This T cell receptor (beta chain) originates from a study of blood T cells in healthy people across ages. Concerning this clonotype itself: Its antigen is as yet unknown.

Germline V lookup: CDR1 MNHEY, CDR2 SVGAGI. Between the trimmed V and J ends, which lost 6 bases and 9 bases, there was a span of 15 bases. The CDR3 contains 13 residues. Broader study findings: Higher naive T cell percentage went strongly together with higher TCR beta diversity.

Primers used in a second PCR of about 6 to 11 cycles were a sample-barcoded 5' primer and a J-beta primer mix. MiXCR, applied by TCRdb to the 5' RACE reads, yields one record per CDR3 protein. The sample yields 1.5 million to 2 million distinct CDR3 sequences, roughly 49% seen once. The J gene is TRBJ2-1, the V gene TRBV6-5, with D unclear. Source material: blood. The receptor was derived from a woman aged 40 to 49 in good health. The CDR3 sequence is CASSLEIPSEQFF. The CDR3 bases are TGTGCCAGCAGCTTAGAAATCCCCAGTGAGCAGTTCTTC.